This T cell receptor (beta chain) was documented in a study of shared clonotypes between healthy human individuals. General observations from the study: For naive CD4 cells, roughly 5.5% of clonotypes were shared across a few donors.

Germline V lookup: CDR1 MDHEN, CDR2 SYDVKM. The CDR3 loop spans 12 amino acids. V lost 1 base, J lost 11 bases, and 11 bases lay in between. About this clone: Its antigen is unidentified.

Profiled with immunoSEQ multiplex PCR; TCRdb holds only in-frame clones, not every one. This table holds roughly 1,100,000 clones, around 76% found once. This receptor was taken from a man aged 18 to 30 in good health. The chain joins TRBV28 to TRBJ1-1, with D unresolved. Sequencing was done on a sample of memory CD4+ T cells sorted from blood. The subset here: CD45RA-negative fraction. CDR3 residues: CASSLSLAWAFF. DNA of the CDR3: TGTGCCAGCAGTTTATCGTTAGCGTGGGCTTTCTTT.